Below are 32 T cell receptor beta chains sequenced from a single sample in a study of breast tumors, draining lymph nodes, adjacent tissues. TCRdb recomputed calls from the multiplex PCR reads with MiXCR, one row per CDR3 protein. The sample gives more than 85,000 distinct CDR3 sequences, approximately 22% of which show up once; 1% to 1.5% is in the top ten. The lymph nodes were axillary draining lymph nodes from breast cancer patients. The material sequenced was axillary lymph node tissue. The receptors originated from a female donor with breast cancer. Some clones in this sample may be carry-over from other donors' samples.

The table lists this clonotype with many counts. This chain's CDR3 is CASSFPAEGNYGYTF. For the CDR3, the DNA is TGTGCCAGCAGCTTCCCAGCCGAGGGGAACTATGGCTACACCTTC. The gene calls are TRBV5-6 and TRBJ1-2; possibly TRBD1 for D (5 bases). CDR1 is SGHDT, CDR2 YYEEEE, per germline. The CDR3 covers 15 residues. V dropped 2 bases and J dropped 2 bases, with 13 bases sitting between them.

This clonotype has a count of ten or more. The chain has TRBV3-1 and TRBJ1-5; D remains ambiguous. CDR1 LGHDT and CDR2 YNNKEL come from the germline V gene (reference sequence). V dropped 1 base and J dropped 2 bases, with 9 bases sitting between them. The CDR3 sequence is 15 residues long. Here the CDR3 reads CASSQGGLGNQPQHF. CDR3 coding DNA: TGTGCCAGCAGCCAAGGCGGTTTGGGCAATCAGCCCCAGCATTTT.

This clonotype was seen ten or more times. The chain joins TRBV20-1 to TRBJ2-1; D gene uncertain. The V gene lost 3 bases and the J gene lost 8 bases, with 11 bases spanning the gap. The CDR3 has 12 amino acids. In germline, CDR1 is DFQATT, CDR2 SNEGSKA (reference sequence). The CDR3 region is CSARLHWDEQFF. For the CDR3, the DNA is TGCAGTGCTAGGCTCCACTGGGATGAGCAGTTCTTC.

This clonotype was counted many times. One junction end does not reproduce the germline sequence, and a read error may be involved. The chain combines TRBV9 with TRBJ2-5; 8 bases fit TRBD2. Germline CDR1 and CDR2: SGDLS and YYNGEE. The CDR3 is 16 amino acids. CDR3 coding DNA: TGTGTCAGCAGCCCAGGTAGCGGGGTCTTGGGTGAGACCCAGTACTTC. This sequence encodes CVSSPGSGVLGETQYF.

The genes are TRBV28 and TRBJ1-2, with 8 positions matching TRBD1. CDR1 MDHEN and CDR2 SYDVKM come from the germline V gene. Trimming at V came to 1 base and at J to 4 bases, leaving 8 bases not matched to a gene. There are 16 residues in the CDR3. This CDR3 is CASSLFKTGEGYGYTF. CDR3 DNA sequence: TGTGCCAGCAGTTTATTTAAGACAGGGGAAGGCTATGGCTACACCTTC.

This clonotype was counted ten times or more. One end of the junction varies from germline; a read error may be responsible. The chain combines TRBV2 with TRBJ1-6, with D unresolved. The CDR3 spans 15 residues. Germline V gene sequence: CDR1 SNHLY, CDR2 FYNNEI. The CDR3 DNA follows: TGTGCCAGCAGAGGATTTGCCACCTATGATTCACCCCTCCACTTT. Translating it yields CASRGFATYDSPLHF.

This clonotype was seen ten or more times. This sequence joins TRBV27 and TRBJ1-6; 7 bases are a match to TRBD1. The germline gives CDR1 MNHEY, CDR2 SMNVEV (reference sequence). This CDR3 has 15 amino acids. J was trimmed by 10 bases and V by 2 bases; bases with no gene match: 8. CDR3 DNA sequence: TGTGCCAGCAGTTTAGTTGCAATAGGGGGCTCACCCCTCCACTTT. Residues: CASSLVAIGGSPLHF.

At least ten counts were recorded for this clonotype. The chain couples TRBV7-9 to TRBJ2-2; no definite D call. Germline CDR1 and CDR2: SEHNR and FQNEAQ (reference sequence). CDR3 length: 14 amino acids. With 1 base removed from V and 6 bases from J, the gap between germline ends came to 9 bases. The CDR3 is CASSLVASPGELFF. CDR3 sequence (DNA): TGTGCCAGCAGCTTAGTGGCAAGTCCCGGGGAGCTGTTTTTT.

This clonotype was seen at least ten times. This CDR3 is CASSLFENYGYTF. CDR3 DNA sequence: TGTGCCAGCAGTTTATTTGAGAACTATGGCTACACCTTC. The rearrangement links TRBV28 to TRBJ1-2, with D hard to call. The germline V gene has CDR1 MDHEN and CDR2 SYDVKM. Trimming stripped 1 base from V and 2 bases from J, with 5 bases between. This CDR3 has 13 amino acids.

This clonotype was seen many times. The chain recombines TRBV5-1 with TRBJ2-1, with a tentative D call TRBD1 (6 bases). This CDR3 comprises 15 residues. The V gene lost 0 bases and the J gene lost 3 bases, with 10 bases spanning the gap. Germline CDR1 and CDR2: SGHRS and YFSETQ. DNA of the CDR3: TGCGCCAGCAGCTTGGCGACAGGACACTACAATGAGCAGTTCTTC. It encodes CASSLATGHYNEQFF.

This clonotype came up many times. The V gene is TRBV2, the J gene TRBJ2-7; a weak D match, TRBD1 (6 bases). The length of the CDR3 is 15 residues. V lost 6 bases to trimming and J lost 0 bases, with 15 bases between them. CDR1 is SNHLY and CDR2 is FYNNEI in the germline V gene. CDR3 loop: CASRPPDRISYEQYF. The CDR3 DNA is TGTGCCAGCAGGCCCCCGGACAGAATCTCCTACGAGCAGTACTTC. Using reference TRBV2 and TRBJ2-7 for the parts outside the CDR3, the full variable domain is EPEVTQTPSHQVTQMGQEVILRCVPISNHLYFYWYRQILGQKVEFLVSFYNNEISEKSEIFDDQFSVERPDGSNFTLKIRSTKLEDSAMYFCASRPPDRISYEQYFGPGTRLTVT.

The sample holds many counts of this clonotype. This chain uses TRBV12-5 with TRBJ2-1; D is unclear. Germline assignment: CDR1 LGHNT and CDR2 FRNRAP. Trimming left V 1 base short and J 8 bases short, with 3 bases between. The CDR3 covers 11 residues. The CDR3 region is CASGLEYEQFF. In nucleotides, the CDR3 is TGTGCTAGTGGTTTGGAATATGAGCAGTTCTTC.

This clonotype was detected many times. The J gene is TRBJ2-2, the V gene TRBV7-3; 10 bases match TRBD1. CDR1 and CDR2 (germline): SGHTA, FQGTGA. The CDR3 loop spans 18 amino acids. V lost 2 bases to trimming and J lost 1 base; unmatched junction nucleotides: 7. The DNA for the CDR3 is TGTGCCAGCAGCTTACGGACAGGGGGGACCGAGAACACCGGGGAGCTGTTTTTT. Protein product: CASSLRTGGTENTGELFF.

This clonotype was detected many times. V and J are TRBV30 and TRBJ2-7; no firm D call. V shed 2 bases and J shed 2 bases, with 10 bases lying between them. The CDR3 runs 13 residues. Per germline, CDR1 GTSNPN and CDR2 SVGIG (reference sequence). The chain's CDR3 is CAWSLGITYEQYF. The CDR3 DNA sequence: TGTGCCTGGAGTTTAGGGATTACCTACGAGCAGTACTTC.

This clonotype has ten or more counts. This chain connects TRBV20-1 to TRBJ2-3; a possible D gene is TRBD2 (5 bases). The germline gives CDR1 DFQATT, CDR2 SNEGSKA (reference sequence). This CDR3 region has 13 residues. With 0 bases removed from V and 4 bases from J, the gap between germline ends came to 8 bases. CDR3 nucleotides: TGCAGTGCTAGAGATCTAGCCCCAGATACGCAGTATTTT. Translated, it gives CSARDLAPDTQYF.

This clonotype was observed many times. V is TRBV19 and J is TRBJ2-7; TRBD1 matches 7 bases. J gave up 7 bases and V 6 bases, and 15 bases lay outside the gene matches. The germline V gene has CDR1 LNHDA and CDR2 SQIVND (reference sequence). The CDR3 totals 15 residues. CDR3 DNA: TGTGCCAGTAGACTGACAGGGAAGGGGCTTGGGGAGCAGTACTTC. Its translation is CASRLTGKGLGEQYF.

V usage is TRBV10-1 and J usage is TRBJ2-1; 7 nucleotides agree with TRBD1. CDR1 is WNHNN, CDR2 SYGVQD, per germline (reference sequence). CDR3 length equals 16 residues. V gave up 0 bases and J gave up 7 bases; unmatched junction bases: 9. The CDR3 reads CASSESTGPRGNEQFF. CDR3 sequence (DNA): TGCGCCAGCAGTGAGTCGACAGGGCCAAGGGGGAATGAGCAGTTCTTC.

This clonotype has a count of ten or more. The V gene is TRBV6-5, the J gene TRBJ2-3; a weak D match, TRBD1 (5 bases). The V and J ends lost 2 bases and 0 bases respectively, with 12 bases between them. The length of the CDR3 is 16 residues. Per the germline V gene, CDR1 is MNHEY and CDR2 is SVGAGI. The CDR3 bases are TGTGCCAGCAGTTACGGTAGGGGCCCAAGCACAGATACGCAGTATTTT. This translates into CASSYGRGPSTDTQYF.

In this sample, this clonotype turned up many times. This sequence joins TRBV7-9 and TRBJ2-3; D gene ambiguous. The ends were cut back, 4 bases at V and 9 bases at J, with 17 bases in the middle. CDR1 and CDR2 (germline): SEHNR, FQNEAQ (reference sequence). CDR3 size: 14 residues. CDR3 sequence (DNA): TGTGCCAGCAGCTACCCCGCAGATCGGGCGACGCAGTATTTT. Encoded protein: CASSYPADRATQYF.

This clonotype appeared many times. The J gene is TRBJ2-1, the V gene TRBV5-1; TRBD2 agrees at 8 bases. The CDR3 loop spans 15 amino acids. With 0 bases clipped from V and 8 bases from J, the junction kept 7 bases outside the gene matches. Per the germline V gene, CDR1 is SGHRS and CDR2 is YFSETQ. The CDR3 DNA follows: TGCGCCAGCAGCTTGGAGAGCGGGAGTTGGGATGAGCAGTTCTTC. It yields the protein CASSLESGSWDEQFF. The complete variable domain, with remaining parts taken from reference TRBV5-1 and TRBJ2-1, reads KAGVTQTPRYLIKTRGQQVTLSCSPISGHRSVSWYQQTPGQGLQFLFEYFSETQRNKGNFPGRFSGRQFSNSRSEMNVSTLELGDSALYLCASSLESGSWDEQFFGPGTRLTVL.

Only one count was recorded for this clonotype. The V gene is TRBV6-2 or TRBV6-3, the J gene TRBJ2-4; possible D gene TRBD1, 5 bases. V lost 2 bases, J lost 0 bases, and 20 bases lay in between. The CDR3 spans 19 residues. CDR1 is MNHEY, CDR2 SVGEGT, per germline. The chain's CDR3 is CASSYNKTALFIAKNIQYF. The CDR3 region has the DNA TGTGCCAGCAGTTACAACAAGACAGCTTTATTTATAGCCAAAAACATTCAGTACTTC.

The table lists this clonotype with many counts. The chain recombines TRBV5-8 with TRBJ2-7; no clear D. CDR3 length: 15 amino acids. The germline gives CDR1 SGHTS, CDR2 YDEGEE. V lost 4 bases to trimming and J lost 0 bases, with 14 bases between them. CDR3 sequence reads: CASSNWRKSSYEQYF. As DNA, the CDR3 is TGTGCCAGCAGCAACTGGCGAAAAAGCTCCTACGAGCAGTACTTC.

The rearrangement joins TRBV6-5 to TRBJ2-1; D is unresolved. Per germline, CDR1 MNHEY and CDR2 SVGAGI. V lost 6 bases and J 7 bases, leaving 16 bases between the germline ends. This CDR3 region has 14 residues. The CDR3 nucleotides read TGTGCCAGCAGCCAGATGGGCCCAGGAAATGAGCAGTTCTTC. Protein sequence: CASSQMGPGNEQFF.

In its sample, this clonotype was seen many times. V and J are TRBV19 and TRBJ1-3; 7 bases are a match to TRBD1. Per germline, CDR1 LNHDA and CDR2 SQIVND (reference sequence). There are 16 residues in the CDR3. Unmatched junction bases numbered 5, after V lost 3 bases and J lost 0 bases. The CDR3 DNA follows: TGTGCCAGTAGTATGGGGGACAGAATCTCTGGAAACACCATATATTTT. It yields the protein CASSMGDRISGNTIYF.

This clonotype was seen many times. The CDR3 region is CASSPTLAGGITDTQYF. The DNA of the CDR3 is TGTGCCAGCAGCCCGACCCTAGCGGGGGGGATAACAGATACGCAGTATTTT. The J gene is TRBJ2-3, the V gene TRBV11-2; TRBD2 matches at 12 bases. The ends lost 5 bases at V and 3 bases at J; junction bases unmatched: 9. The CDR3 length is 17 residues. Germline CDR1 is SGHAT and CDR2 is FQNNGV.

As for this clonotype: This may arise from a read error, as a much more abundant clone is one base away. V is TRBV2 and J is TRBJ2-5, with D possibly matching TRBD2 (6 bases). This CDR3 region has 14 residues. CDR1 is SNHLY and CDR2 is FYNNEI in the germline V gene. The ends were cut back, 8 bases at V and 1 base at J, with 14 bases in the middle. CDR3 in amino acids: CASRGGRFQETQYF. CDR3 coding DNA: TGTGCCAGCCGGGGAGGCAGATTCCAAGAGACCCAGTACTTC.

This clonotype was recorded at least ten times. This chain joins TRBV10-2 and TRBJ2-1; tentative D call: TRBD2 (5 bases). Germline V gene data show CDR1 as WSHSY and CDR2 as SAAADI. The CDR3 sequence is 15 residues long. The V and J ends lost 3 bases and 2 bases respectively, with 11 bases between them. DNA of the CDR3: TGCGCCAGCAGTGACGGAGGTCCCACCTACAATGAGCAGTTCTTC. It yields the protein CASSDGGPTYNEQFF.

The table lists this clonotype with many counts. The CDR3 sequence is CASSQGSYETQYF. The DNA for the CDR3 is TGTGCCAGCAGCCAAGGCAGCTATGAGACCCAGTACTTC. J is TRBJ2-5 and V is TRBV14; the D is unclear. V was cut by 1 base and J by 5 bases, with 8 bases left in between. Looked up from germline, CDR1 is SGHDN and CDR2 is FVKESK. The CDR3 loop spans 13 amino acids.

This clonotype has at least ten counts. The chain employs TRBV6-6 and TRBJ1-2; possible D gene TRBD1, 5 bases. This CDR3 comprises 19 residues. V lost 0 bases, J lost 4 bases, and 24 bases lay in between. The germline CDR1 and CDR2 sequences are MNHNY and SVGAGI (reference sequence). CDR3 nucleotide sequence: TGTGCCAGCAGTTACTCGAACTCCGGCCAGGGCGAGTGGGGCTATGGCTACACCTTC. It translates to CASSYSNSGQGEWGYGYTF.

For this clonotype: Since the CDR3 does not end with the conserved phenylalanine or tryptophan, this likely comes from a read error. The chain has TRBV6-5 and TRBJ2-7; no definite D call. Germline assignment: CDR1 MNHEY and CDR2 SVGAGI. The CDR3 runs 13 residues. The CDR3 bases are TGTGCCAACAGTTACGGCAAAACCTACGAGCAGTACCTC. Protein product: CANSYGKTYEQYL.

This clonotype showed up many times. The chain employs TRBV11-3 and TRBJ2-7, with D tentatively TRBD2 (5 bases). The CDR3 loop spans 13 amino acids. Trimming shortened V by 0 bases and J by 6 bases, and 9 bases separated the two germline ends. The germline V gene encodes CDR1 SGHNT and CDR2 YENEEA. CDR3 sequence (DNA): TGTGCCAGCAGCTTAGACGGGAAGGGCGAGCAGTACTTC. Its translation: CASSLDGKGEQYF. The variable domain in full, with the rest retrieved from reference TRBV11-3 and TRBJ2-7, is EAGVVQSPRYKIIEKKQPVAFWCNPISGHNTLYWYLQNLGQGPELLIRYENEEAVDDSQLPKDRFSAERLKGVDSTLKIQPAELGDSAVYLCASSLDGKGEQYFGPGTRLTVT.

This clonotype was seen ten or more times. The chain couples TRBV19 to TRBJ1-6; D is possibly TRBD1 (5 bases). V dropped 5 bases and J dropped 7 bases, with 9 bases sitting between them. This CDR3 is built from 13 residues. The germline V gene encodes CDR1 LNHDA and CDR2 SQIVND (reference sequence). CDR3 bases: TGTGCCAGTAGTCTCCAGGGAAATTCACCCCTCCACTTT. Translation: CASSLQGNSPLHF.